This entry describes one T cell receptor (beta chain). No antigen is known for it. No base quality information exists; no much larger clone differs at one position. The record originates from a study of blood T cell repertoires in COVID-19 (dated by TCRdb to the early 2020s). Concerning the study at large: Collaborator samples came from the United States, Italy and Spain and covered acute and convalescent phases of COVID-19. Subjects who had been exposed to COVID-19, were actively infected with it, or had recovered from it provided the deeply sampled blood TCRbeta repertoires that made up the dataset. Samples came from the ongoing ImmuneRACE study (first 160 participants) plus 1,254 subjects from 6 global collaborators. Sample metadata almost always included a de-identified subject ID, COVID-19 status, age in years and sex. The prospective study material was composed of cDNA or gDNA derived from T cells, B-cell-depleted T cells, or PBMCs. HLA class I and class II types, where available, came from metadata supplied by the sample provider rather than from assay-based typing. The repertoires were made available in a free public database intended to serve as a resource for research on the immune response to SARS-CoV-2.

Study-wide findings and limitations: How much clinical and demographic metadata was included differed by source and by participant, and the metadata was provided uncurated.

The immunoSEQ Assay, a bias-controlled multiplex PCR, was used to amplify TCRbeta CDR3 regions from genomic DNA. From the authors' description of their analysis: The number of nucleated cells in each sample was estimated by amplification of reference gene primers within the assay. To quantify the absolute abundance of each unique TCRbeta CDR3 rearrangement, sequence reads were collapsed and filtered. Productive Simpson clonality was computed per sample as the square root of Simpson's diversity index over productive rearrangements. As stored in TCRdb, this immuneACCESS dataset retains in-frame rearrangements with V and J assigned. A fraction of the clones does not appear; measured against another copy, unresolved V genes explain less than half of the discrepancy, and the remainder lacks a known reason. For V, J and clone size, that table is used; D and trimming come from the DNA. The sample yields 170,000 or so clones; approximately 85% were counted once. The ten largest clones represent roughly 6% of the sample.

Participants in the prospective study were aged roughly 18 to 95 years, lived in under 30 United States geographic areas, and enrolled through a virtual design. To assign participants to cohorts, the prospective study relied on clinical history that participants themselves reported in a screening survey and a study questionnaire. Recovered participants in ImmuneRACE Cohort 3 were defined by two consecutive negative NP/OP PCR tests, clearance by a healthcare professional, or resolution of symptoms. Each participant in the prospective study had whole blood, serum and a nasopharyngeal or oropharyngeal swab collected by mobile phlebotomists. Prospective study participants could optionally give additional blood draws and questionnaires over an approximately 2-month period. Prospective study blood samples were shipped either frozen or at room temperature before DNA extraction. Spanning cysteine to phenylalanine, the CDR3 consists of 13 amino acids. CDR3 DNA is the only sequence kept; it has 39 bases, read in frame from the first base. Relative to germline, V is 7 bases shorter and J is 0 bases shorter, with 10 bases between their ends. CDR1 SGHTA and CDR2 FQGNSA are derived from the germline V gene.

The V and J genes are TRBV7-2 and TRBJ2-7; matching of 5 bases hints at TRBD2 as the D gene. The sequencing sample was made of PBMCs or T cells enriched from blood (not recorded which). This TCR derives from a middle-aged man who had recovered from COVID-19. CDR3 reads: CASNRDLSYEQYF. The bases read TGTGCCAGCAACCGGGATCTCTCCTACGAGCAGTACTTC.